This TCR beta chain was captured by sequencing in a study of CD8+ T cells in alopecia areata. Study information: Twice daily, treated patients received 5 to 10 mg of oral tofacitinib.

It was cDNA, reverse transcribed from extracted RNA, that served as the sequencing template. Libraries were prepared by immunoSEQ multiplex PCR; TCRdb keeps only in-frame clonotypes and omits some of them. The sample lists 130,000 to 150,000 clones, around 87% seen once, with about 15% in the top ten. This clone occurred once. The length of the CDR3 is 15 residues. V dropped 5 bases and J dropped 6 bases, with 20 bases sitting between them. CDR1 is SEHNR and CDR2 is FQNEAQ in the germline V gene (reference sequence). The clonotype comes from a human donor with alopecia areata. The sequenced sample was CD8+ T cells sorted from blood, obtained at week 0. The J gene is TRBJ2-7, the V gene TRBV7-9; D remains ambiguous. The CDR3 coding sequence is TGTGCCAGCAGCCCAGAGTATAATGGGGTGAGCGAGCAGTACTTC. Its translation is CASSPEYNGVSEQYF.